This T cell receptor (beta chain) was found in a study of blood T cell repertoires in COVID-19. Study in general: PBMCs, B-cell-depleted T cells, or T cells provided the cDNA or gDNA that made up the material.

V dropped 1 base and J dropped 4 bases, with 10 bases sitting between them. Per the germline V gene, CDR1 is LGHDT and CDR2 is YNNKEL (reference sequence). The CDR3 loop spans 14 amino acids. Method: immunoSEQ multiplex PCR; TCRdb's copy keeps in-frame clones and lacks some. The table shows 200,000 or so clones, with around 89% occurring only once. As for this clone: Other DNA variants within this sample encode the same CDR3.

The receptor's source is a young man with COVID-19, enrolled during active disease. The sample taken for sequencing was peripheral blood. The chain uses TRBV3-1 (or the pseudogene TRBV3-2) and TRBJ1-1; a possible D gene is TRBD1 (5 bases). CDR3 DNA sequence: TGTGCCAGCAGCCAAGGGGGCGGGGGCACTGAAGCTTTCTTT. It is translated as CASSQGGGGTEAFF.